The rows below give T cell receptor beta chains drawn from one sample of a study of blood T cells in healthy people across ages. TCRdb called the 5' RACE reads again in MiXCR, with one record for every CDR3 protein. This table has 700,000 to 800,000 distinct CDR3 sequences, roughly 41% appearing once. The sequenced sample consisted of blood. Receptors were obtained from a woman in her fifties or sixties in good health. Both conserved end residues are part of each CDR3. A D gene is named only where the DNA matches it firmly. Some rows mark clone size as missing; the rest say once, few, many or name a class of expanded clone.

V gene	clone size	D gene	J gene	CDR3 DNA	CDR3 protein
TRBV10-3	-	TRBD2	TRBJ2-3	TGTGCCATCAGTGAACCGACTAGCGACTCCGCAGATACGCAGTATTTT	CAISEPTSDSADTQYF
TRBV11-2	few	-	TRBJ2-3	TGTGCCAGCAGCTTAAATGCGGGGGCCTTTCTAGATACGCAGTATTTT	CASSLNAGAFLDTQYF
TRBV6-2/TRBV6-3	-	-	TRBJ2-7	TGTGCCAGCGTATCGCGGACGACCTACGAGCAGTACTTC	CASVSRTTYEQYF
TRBV20-1	-	-	TRBJ2-1	TGCAGTGCTACCCACACCAGGGACGAGCAGTTCTTC	CSATHTRDEQFF
TRBV10-1	-	TRBD2	TRBJ2-7	TGCGCCAGCAGTGGGACTAGCGGGGGTAATGAGCAGTACTTC	CASSGTSGGNEQYF
TRBV7-9	few	-	TRBJ2-7	TGTGCCAGCCGACCACGGGTGGCGGCTGACAATGAGCAGTACTTC	CASRPRVAADNEQYF
TRBV20-1	few	TRBD2	TRBJ2-3	TGCAGTGCTAGTGAGCCAGCGGGGGGGCCTTCAGGCACAGATACGCAGTATTTT	CSASEPAGGPSGTDTQYF
TRBV7-8	-	TRBD2	TRBJ2-7	TGTGCCAGCAGCTTAGGACTAGCGGGGGGGCCGAGCGACGAGCAGTACTTC	CASSLGLAGGPSDEQYF
TRBV30	-	-	TRBJ2-3	TGTGCCTGGAGGGAGGGGACCTATACGCAGTATTTT	CAWREGTYTQYF
TRBV7-9	-	-	TRBJ1-5	TGTGCCAGCGGAGACGGGCAAAATCAGCCCCAGCATTTT	CASGDGQNQPQHF
TRBV5-1	-	TRBD2	TRBJ2-1	TGCGCCAGCAGACATGGACTAGCAGAGAATGAGCAGTTCTTC	CASRHGLAENEQFF
TRBV18	few	-	TRBJ2-2	TGTGCCAGCTCATCAGAAGCGGACCTCACCGGGGAGCTGTTTTTT	CASSSEADLTGELFF
TRBV3-1	-	TRBD2	TRBJ2-5	TGTGCCAGCAGTAAGTGGACTAGCGGGAGTGAGAAGACCCAGTACTTC	CASSKWTSGSEKTQYF
TRBV5-1	-	-	TRBJ2-1	TGCGCCAGCAGCGCGCCAAATTTCGGCTACAATGAGCAGTTCTTC	CASSAPNFGYNEQFF
TRBV7-6	few	TRBD1	TRBJ2-1	TGTGCCAGCAGCTTAGATTACAGGGGTAATGAGCAGTTCTTC	CASSLDYRGNEQFF
TRBV21-1	-	-	TRBJ2-1	TGTGCCAGCAAATTGACTAGCGGGGGGAAGAGCTCCTACAATGAGCAGTTCTTC	CASKLTSGGKSSYNEQFF
TRBV5-1	few	TRBD1	TRBJ2-1	TGCGCCAGCAGCTTGCCGGGACAGGGAAAAGAGCAGTTCTTC	CASSLPGQGKEQFF
TRBV6-5	many	-	TRBJ2-7	TGTGCCAGCACCATTGGGACCCAGTTGGGCTACGAGCAGTACTTC	CASTIGTQLGYEQYF
TRBV6-5	once	-	TRBJ2-6	TGTGCCAGCAGTTACGAGGCCCTGCCTGGGGCCAACGTCCTGACTTTC	CASSYEALPGANVLTF
TRBV7-3	-	TRBD2	TRBJ2-3	TGTGCCAGCAGCTTACGGGGGGGGTTCAAGGATACGCAGTATTTT	CASSLRGGFKDTQYF
TRBV7-3	-	TRBD2	TRBJ2-7	TGTGCCAGCAGCTTCCGTCGGACTAGCGGACCCTACAATGAGCAGTACTTC	CASSFRRTSGPYNEQYF
TRBV25-1	few	-	TRBJ2-1	TGTGCCAGCAGTGATCCTAGGAGCTCCTACAATGAGCAGTTCTTC	CASSDPRSSYNEQFF
TRBV12-3/TRBV12-4	few	-	TRBJ2-5	TGTGCCAGCACCTCAGGGGAGGAGACCCAGTACTTC	CASTSGEETQYF
TRBV6-2/TRBV6-3	few	-	TRBJ2-5	TGTGCCAGCAGTCCACCAGGCAGACGGGGCGGGCAAGAGACCCAGTACTTC	CASSPPGRRGGQETQYF
TRBV20-1	-	TRBD1	TRBJ1-6	TGCAGTGCTAAACCAGGGGGTTTCGGTAATTCACCCCTCCACTTT	CSAKPGGFGNSPLHF
TRBV28	-	TRBD1	TRBJ2-7	TGTGCCAGCAGCGCCGGGACAGGGGGATATGGGCAGTACTTC	CASSAGTGGYGQYF
TRBV7-8	-	TRBD2	TRBJ2-7	TGTGCCAGCAGCTTAGGAGTGGGGGAGGGTGAGCAGTACTTC	CASSLGVGEGEQYF
TRBV20-1	once	-	TRBJ1-5	TGCAGTGCTAGAGGGGTTAGGAGCAAGCAGCCCCAGCATTTT	CSARGVRSKQPQHF
TRBV20-1	many	TRBD2	TRBJ2-7	TGCAGTGTAAGAACGGGAGGGAGCTCCTACGAGCAGTACTTC	CSVRTGGSSYEQYF
TRBV2	few	TRBD2	TRBJ2-1	TGTGCCAGCAGTGGCGGGGGGGCCTATGAGCAGTTCTTC	CASSGGGAYEQFF
TRBV4-3	-	TRBD2	TRBJ2-2	TGCGCCAGCAGCCAAGATAGAGCGACTAGCGGGCTAAACACCGGGGAGCTGTTTTTT	CASSQDRATSGLNTGELFF
TRBV19	few	TRBD1	TRBJ1-1	TGTGCCAGTAGTACAGGGGGCGGAGGTACTGAAGCTTTCTTT	CASSTGGGGTEAFF
TRBV28	-	TRBD1	TRBJ1-6	TGTGCCAGCAGTTCGGGACAGGGCAATGGCAATTCACCCCTCCACTTT	CASSSGQGNGNSPLHF
TRBV6-5	-	-	TRBJ2-1	TGTGCCAGCAGTTACTACGGTGTGTCACCCCAAGAGACCCAGTTCTTC	CASSYYGVSPQETQFF
TRBV6-5	-	-	TRBJ1-1	TGTGCCAGCAGTAGCGGAGGGGAGGGGCAGAGAGCTTTCTTT	CASSSGGEGQRAFF
TRBV21-1	-	-	TRBJ2-7	TGTGCCAGCAGCAAAAGGACAGGGGAGAACGAGCAGTACTTC	CASSKRTGENEQYF
TRBV5-1	few	-	TRBJ2-7	TGCGCCAGCACCCGGGGCGACTCCTACGAGCAGTACTTC	CASTRGDSYEQYF
TRBV6-5	few	-	TRBJ2-1	TGTGCCAGCAGTTACTTGCGTGAGCAGTTCTTC	CASSYLREQFF
TRBV6-4	few	TRBD1	TRBJ1-2	TGTGCCAGCAGTGAATCAGGGGGCTATGGCTACACCTTC	CASSESGGYGYTF
TRBV20-1	-	TRBD1	TRBJ2-7	TGCAGTGCTAACCGCCCGGACGGGGACAGACCTTTGGAGCAGTACTTC	CSANRPDGDRPLEQYF
TRBV29-1	-	-	TRBJ2-3	TGCAGCGTTTCCCCCCCGGGGGCTAGCACAGATACGCAGTATTTT	CSVSPPGASTDTQYF
TRBV18	many	TRBD2	TRBJ2-1	TGTGCCAGCTCACCTACGCGGGGGGGGAATGAGCAGTTCTTC	CASSPTRGGNEQFF
TRBV20-1	few	TRBD1	TRBJ1-1	TGCAGTGCTAGAGGTCGGGGACAGGGGAAGGCTGAAGCTTTCTTT	CSARGRGQGKAEAFF
TRBV6-2/TRBV6-3	-	-	TRBJ2-3	TGTGCCAGCATGGAGGGCCTGGTCACAGATACGCAGTATTTT	CASMEGLVTDTQYF